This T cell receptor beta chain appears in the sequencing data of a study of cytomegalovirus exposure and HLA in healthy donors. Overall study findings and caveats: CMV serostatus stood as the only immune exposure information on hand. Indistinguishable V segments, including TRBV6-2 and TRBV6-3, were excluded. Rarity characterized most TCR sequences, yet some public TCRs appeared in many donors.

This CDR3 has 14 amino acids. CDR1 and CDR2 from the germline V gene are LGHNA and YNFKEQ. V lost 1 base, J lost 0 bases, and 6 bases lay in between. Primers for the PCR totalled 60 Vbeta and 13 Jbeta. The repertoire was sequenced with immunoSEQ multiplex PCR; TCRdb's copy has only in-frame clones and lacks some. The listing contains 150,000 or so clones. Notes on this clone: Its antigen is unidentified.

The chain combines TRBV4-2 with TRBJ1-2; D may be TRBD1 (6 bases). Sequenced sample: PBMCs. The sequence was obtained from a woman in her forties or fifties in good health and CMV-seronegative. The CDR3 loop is CASSQGTANYGYTF. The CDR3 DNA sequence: TGTGCCAGCAGCCAAGGGACAGCTAACTATGGCTACACCTTC.